The 25 T cell receptor beta chains listed next were all sequenced from one sample in a study of cytomegalovirus exposure and HLA in healthy donors. Researchers ran the PCR with 60 Vbeta and 13 Jbeta primers. Here immunoSEQ multiplex PCR was the method, and the copy in TCRdb shows in-frame clones only, minus some. The repertoire includes roughly 160,000 clones, approximately 84% of them detected once, and around 0.37% sits in the top ten. Sequencing was carried out using PBMCs. These receptors were collected from a boy younger than 10 in good health and CMV-seronegative.

This clone was counted a single time. The chain combines TRBV7-2 with TRBJ1-5, with no clear D. The germline V and J ends were trimmed by 4 bases and 6 bases, with 7 bases remaining between them. The CDR3 is made up of 12 amino acids. The germline gives CDR1 SGHTA, CDR2 FQGNSA. CDR3 sequence (DNA): TGTGCCAGCAGCTCGTCGGGTCAGCCCCAGCATTTT. Translating gives CASSSSGQPQHF.

This clone was detected once. The chain is built from TRBV6-1 and TRBJ2-3, with TRBD2 identical over 7 bases. Germline values: CDR1 MNHNS, CDR2 SASEGT. This CDR3 comprises 16 residues. V trimming: 0 bases; J trimming: 5 bases; junction bases outside the gene matches: 8. The CDR3 region is CASSEAWGAGIDTQYF. CDR3 DNA sequence: TGTGCCAGCAGTGAAGCCTGGGGAGCGGGGATAGATACGCAGTATTTT.

The gene calls are TRBV5-1 and TRBJ2-5, with 7 bases lining up with TRBD2. Unmatched junction bases numbered 4, after V lost 0 bases and J lost 5 bases. Germline CDR1 reads SGHRS; CDR2 reads YFSETQ. This CDR3 region has 14 residues. In DNA, the CDR3 is TGCGCCAGCAGCTTGGGGCGGGAGTGGGAGACCCAGTACTTC. Amino acids: CASSLGREWETQYF.

The CDR3 loop is CASSSQRESFYNEQFF. The DNA of the CDR3 is TGTGCCAGCAGCTCGCAGCGGGAGAGCTTCTACAATGAGCAGTTCTTC. The gene calls are TRBV5-4 and TRBJ2-1; 8 positions match TRBD2. This CDR3 contains 16 residues. V dropped 3 bases and J dropped 3; count of bases not matched to a gene: 8. Germline V gene data show CDR1 as SGHNT and CDR2 as YYREEE (reference sequence).

V and J are TRBV29-1 and TRBJ2-3; D is undetermined. The CDR3 contains 11 residues. The germline gives CDR1 SQVTM, CDR2 ANQGSEA. V was shortened by 5 bases and J by 4 bases, with 7 bases between the two germline ends. CDR3 nucleotides: TGCAGCGTTCCACTCCCAGATACGCAGTATTTT. This encodes CSVPLPDTQYF.

This clone was observed a single time. The same CDR3 also results from other DNA sequences found in this sample. Written as DNA, the CDR3 is TGTGCCAGCAGTTACAGGGGATCCGGAAACACCATATATTTT. This gives the protein CASSYRGSGNTIYF. The V and J genes are TRBV27 and TRBJ1-3; TRBD1 agrees at 7 bases. This CDR3 has 14 amino acids. Germline V gene sequence: CDR1 MNHEY, CDR2 SMNVEV (reference sequence). The ends lost 4 bases at V and 4 bases at J; junction bases unmatched: 4.

This chain joins TRBV5-1 and TRBJ2-1, with TRBD2 matching 16 bases. The trim removed 3 bases at V and 5 bases at J, leaving 2 bases unmatched. The CDR3 runs 16 residues. Germline V gene lookup returns CDR1 SGHRS and CDR2 YFSETQ. In DNA form, the CDR3 reads TGCGCCAGCAGCTCGGGACTAGCGGGAGGGGACAATGAGCAGTTCTTC. It encodes CASSSGLAGGDNEQFF.

This chain uses TRBV5-1 with TRBJ2-2, with TRBD2 as a possible D gene (6 bases). The CDR3 sequence is 17 residues long. The germline V gene has CDR1 SGHRS and CDR2 YFSETQ. Deletions cut 0 bases from V and 5 bases from J, with 17 bases between. CDR3 sequence: CASSLGREALLTGELFF. The CDR3 bases are TGCGCCAGCAGCTTGGGCAGGGAGGCCCTGTTGACCGGGGAGCTGTTTTTT. The whole variable domain, remainder taken from reference TRBV5-1 and TRBJ2-2, is KAGVTQTPRYLIKTRGQQVTLSCSPISGHRSVSWYQQTPGQGLQFLFEYFSETQRNKGNFPGRFSGRQFSNSRSEMNVSTLELGDSALYLCASSLGREALLTGELFFGEGSRLTVL.

This clone was found a few times. The rearrangement links TRBV10-2 to TRBJ1-4; no reliable D call. Germline loops: CDR1 WSHSY, CDR2 SAAADI. The CDR3 covers 16 residues. The V end was cut by 4 bases, the J end by 3 bases, with 15 bases between. CDR3 in amino acids: CASSGSPLLANEKLFF. The CDR3 DNA reads TGCGCCAGCAGTGGGTCACCCTTGCTAGCTAATGAAAAACTGTTTTTT.

This chain joins TRBV5-1 and TRBJ2-3, with TRBD1 identical over 7 bases. Trimming took 4 bases from V and 2 from J; bases not matched to a gene: 10. Germline CDR1 and CDR2: SGHRS and YFSETQ. The CDR3 contains 16 residues. The CDR3 loop is CASSVGQAQTTDTQYF. The DNA for the CDR3 is TGCGCCAGCAGCGTAGGACAGGCCCAAACCACAGATACGCAGTATTTT.

The CDR3, as DNA: TGTGCTAGTGGTTCCCGTCGAATACAGGGTCGCGGGGAGCTGTTTTTT. Its translation is CASGSRRIQGRGELFF. The rearrangement uses TRBV12-5 and TRBJ2-2, with D possibly matching TRBD1 (6 bases). CDR3 length: 16 amino acids. Looked up from germline, CDR1 is LGHNT and CDR2 is FRNRAP. V was clipped by 4 bases and J by 7 bases, with 19 bases between them.

The chain has TRBV6-1 and TRBJ2-1; D is possibly TRBD2 (6 bases). The germline V gene encodes CDR1 MNHNS and CDR2 SASEGT. The CDR3 has 15 residues. Trimming shortened V by 2 bases and J by 4 bases, and 12 bases separated the two germline ends. CDR3 nucleotide sequence: TGTGCCAGCAGTGAATTAGCGGTTATTTACAATGAGCAGTTCTTC. Amino acids: CASSELAVIYNEQFF.

The V call is TRBV19, the J call TRBJ2-2; TRBD2 might be the D (5 bases). Germline V gene lookup returns CDR1 LNHDA and CDR2 SQIVND (reference sequence). V dropped 3 bases and J dropped 5 bases, with 10 bases sitting between them. CDR3 length: 14 amino acids. The CDR3 DNA reads TGTGCCAGTAGTATTAAGCGAGGGACCGGGGAGCTGTTTTTT. Its translation is CASSIKRGTGELFF. Supplemented by reference TRBV19 and TRBJ2-2, the full variable domain reads DGGITQSPKYLFRKEGQNVTLSCEQNLNHDAMYWYRQDPGQGLRLIYYSQIVNDFQKGDIAEGYSVSREKKESFPLTVTSAQKNPTAFYLCASSIKRGTGELFFGEGSRLTVL.

The genes are TRBV7-2 and TRBJ2-7, with TRBD2 identical over 10 bases. CDR1 is SGHTA, CDR2 FQGNSA, per germline. The CDR3 contains 15 residues. V lost 1 base to trimming and J lost 4 bases; unmatched junction nucleotides: 4. CDR3 in DNA: TGTGCCAGCAGCTTAGAGTCTAGCGGGGGTTACGAGCAGTACTTC. This encodes CASSLESSGGYEQYF. Full variable domain (rest looked up from reference TRBV7-2 and TRBJ2-7): GAGVSQSPSNKVTEKGKDVELRCDPISGHTALYWYRQSLGQGLEFLIYFQGNSAPDKSGLPSDRFSAERTGGSVSTLTIQRTQQEDSAVYLCASSLESSGGYEQYFGPGTRLTVT.

A single count supports this clone. The chain employs TRBV4-1 and TRBJ2-7; tentatively, D is TRBD2 (5 bases). This CDR3 is 13 amino acids long. The V and J ends lost 5 bases and 3 bases respectively, with 11 bases between them. In germline, CDR1 is MGHRA, CDR2 YSYEKL. CDR3: CASSTDTSYEQYF. The CDR3 bases are TGCGCCAGCAGCACCGACACTAGCTACGAGCAGTACTTC.

This clone was seen a single time. The J gene is TRBJ2-7, the V gene TRBV11-2, with D tentatively TRBD1 (6 bases). Germline CDR1 SGHAT, CDR2 FQNNGV. This CDR3 has 19 residues. Trimming took 8 bases from V and 7 from J, leaving 36 bases between them. The CDR3 here is CASARAIGTRRSRDREQYF. The CDR3 DNA follows: TGTGCCAGCGCCAGGGCGATCGGGACACGAAGAAGTAGGGACCGGGAGCAGTACTTC.

V usage is TRBV10-1 and J usage is TRBJ2-1; D perhaps matches TRBD2 (7 bases). Germline CDR1 is WNHNN and CDR2 is SYGVQD (reference sequence). The CDR3 runs 15 residues. V gave up 6 bases and J gave up 3 bases, with 15 bases separating them. As DNA, the CDR3 is TGCGCCAGCAGCCCCCGGGGGGCCGTCTACAATGAGCAGTTCTTC. This sequence encodes CASSPRGAVYNEQFF.

The rearrangement links TRBV2 to TRBJ1-2, with TRBD1 matching 7 bases. CDR3 size: 13 residues. The V gene end was trimmed by 7 bases and the J gene end by 6 bases; junction bases not matched to a gene: 8. Germline V CDR1 and CDR2: SNHLY, FYNNEI. CDR3 amino acids: CASTQQGWDGYTF. The DNA for the CDR3 is TGTGCCAGCACCCAACAGGGGTGGGATGGCTACACCTTC.

The chain uses TRBV2 and TRBJ1-4; 7 nucleotides match TRBD1. From germline, CDR1 is SNHLY and CDR2 FYNNEI. Trimming cost V 8 bases and J 4 bases; bases outside gene matches: 4. This CDR3 has 13 residues. DNA of the CDR3: TGTGCCAGCCGGGACAGAAGTAATGAAAAACTGTTTTTT. It codes for CASRDRSNEKLFF.

V usage is TRBV30 and J usage is TRBJ2-2; TRBD1 is a possible D gene (5 bases). The CDR3 extends over 13 amino acids. V shed 0 bases and J shed 8 bases, with 10 bases lying between them. Germline V gene sequence: CDR1 GTSNPN, CDR2 SVGIG (reference sequence). CDR3 DNA sequence: TGTGCCTGGAGTGTGGATAGGGGAGGGGAGCTGTTTTTT. It is translated as CAWSVDRGGELFF.

The CDR3 sequence: CASSFATASSGNTIYF. In DNA form, the CDR3 reads TGTGCCAGCAGCTTTGCGACAGCTTCCTCTGGAAACACCATATATTTT. The chain carries TRBV9 and TRBJ1-3, with TRBD1 as a possible D gene (5 bases). Per the germline V gene, CDR1 is SGDLS and CDR2 is YYNGEE. This CDR3 is built from 16 residues. Trimming pared 4 bases from V and 0 bases from J, leaving 14 bases between.

V usage is TRBV6-5 and J usage is TRBJ1-4; the match to TRBD1 covers 7 bases. The CDR3 runs 15 residues. V shed 7 bases, J shed 3 bases, and the junction held 8 bases outside the gene matches. Germline CDR1 reads MNHEY; CDR2 reads SVGAGI. The CDR3 here is CASTRRQGSNEKLFF. The CDR3 DNA reads as TGTGCCAGCACCAGGAGACAGGGCTCTAATGAAAAACTGTTTTTT.

This clone has a single count. The chain joins TRBV6-1 to TRBJ2-5; maybe TRBD1 (5 bases). The CDR3 covers 15 residues. Trimming shortened V by 2 bases and J by 4 bases, and 14 bases separated the two germline ends. The germline CDR1 and CDR2 sequences are MNHNS and SASEGT. CDR3 DNA: TGTGCCAGCAGTGAAAACCCAGGGCATCGAGAGACCCAGTACTTC. It encodes CASSENPGHRETQYF.

The chain uses TRBV5-4 and TRBJ2-3, with TRBD2 as a possible D gene (7 bases). The V end was cut by 5 bases, the J end by 2 bases, with 18 bases between. The CDR3 length is 16 residues. Germline CDR1 and CDR2: SGHNT and YYREEE (reference sequence). The CDR3 loop reads CASRSNIGGPTDTQYF. Here the CDR3 DNA reads TGTGCCAGCAGGTCCAACATCGGGGGGCCCACAGATACGCAGTATTTT.

The V call is TRBV28, the J call TRBJ2-1; 9 bases are a match to TRBD2. Trimming removed 2 bases from V and 0 bases from J; junction bases left unmatched: 5. CDR1 is MDHEN and CDR2 is SYDVKM in the germline V gene. The CDR3 has 17 residues. The CDR3, as DNA: TGTGCCAGCAGTTTACTGACTAGCGGAAGCTCCTACAATGAGCAGTTCTTC. Its translation: CASSLLTSGSSYNEQFF.